These 27 T cell receptor beta chains originate from one sample sequenced in a study of graft-versus-host responses after intestinal transplantation. Their antigens are not known. Using immunoSEQ multiplex PCR, the repertoire was profiled, and TCRdb retains in-frame clones only, with some absent. The sample contains tens of thousands of clones, roughly nine tenths of which appear only once. This specimen was unstimulated CD8+ T cells sorted from spleen or lymph node cells, taken before intestinal transplant. Receptor source: a human donor who received an intestinal transplant.

V gene TRBV6-1 combines with J gene TRBJ2-2, with D hard to call. CDR3 length: 13 residues. The V end was cut by 6 bases, the J end by 4 bases, with 9 bases between. CDR1 is MNHNS, CDR2 SASEGT, per germline. The CDR3 nucleotides are TGTGCCAGCAGCGAGACACCCACCGGGGAGCTGTTTTTT. Protein: CASSETPTGELFF.

In the case of this clone: This sample includes further DNA sequences coding for the same CDR3. This chain joins TRBV5-6 and TRBJ2-1, with 12 bases aligning to TRBD2. Looked up from germline, CDR1 is SGHDT and CDR2 is YYEEEE. V gave up 4 bases and J gave up 2 bases; unmatched junction bases: 13. The CDR3 runs to 19 residues. The CDR3 protein is CASSLSGTSGWEAYNEQFF. As DNA, the CDR3 is TGTGCCAGCAGCCTCTCCGGGACTAGCGGGTGGGAAGCCTACAATGAGCAGTTCTTC. Full variable domain (outside the CDR3, taken from reference TRBV5-6 and TRBJ2-1): DAGVTQSPTHLIKTRGQQVTLRCSPKSGHDTVSWYQQALGQGPQFIFQYYEEEERQRGNFPDRFSGHQFPNYSSELNVNALLLGDSALYLCASSLSGTSGWEAYNEQFFGPGTRLTVL.

This chain uses TRBV5-1 with TRBJ1-2; D gene ambiguous. The CDR3 is made up of 13 amino acids. V was clipped by 1 base and J by 5 bases, with 9 bases between them. Germline V CDR1 and CDR2: SGHRS, YFSETQ. The CDR3 region is CASSLFSRYGYTF. The DNA of the CDR3 is TGCGCCAGCAGCTTGTTTTCCAGATATGGCTACACCTTC.

V is TRBV27 and J is TRBJ2-7, with a possible D match to TRBD1 (6 bases). V was shortened by 6 bases and J by 2 bases, with 20 bases between the two germline ends. The CDR3 runs 16 residues. Germline CDR1 MNHEY, CDR2 SMNVEV (reference sequence). CDR3 loop: CASRPLLRTAAYEQYF. In nucleotides, the CDR3 is TGTGCCAGCAGGCCACTACTACGGACAGCCGCCTACGAGCAGTACTTC.

For the CDR3, the DNA is TGTGCCAGCAGTTACGGGACAGGGGAAAACACCATATATTTT. It yields the protein CASSYGTGENTIYF. The chain couples TRBV6-6 to TRBJ1-3, with 10 positions matching TRBD1. J was trimmed by 6 bases and V by 2 bases; bases with no gene match: 1. Germline V gene sequence: CDR1 MNHNY, CDR2 SVGAGI (reference sequence). CDR3 length: 14 residues.

This chain uses TRBV10-1 with TRBJ1-2; tentatively, D is TRBD1 (5 bases). The CDR3 extends over 16 amino acids. Germline CDR1 is WNHNN and CDR2 is SYGVQD (reference sequence). Trimming shortened V by 8 bases and J by 5 bases, and 24 bases separated the two germline ends. The chain's CDR3 is CASVSTSLYRGYGYTF. The CDR3 DNA is TGCGCCAGCGTCTCCACCTCCTTGTATCGGGGGTATGGCTACACCTTC.

This clone has a single count. This chain links TRBV19 with TRBJ2-7; tentative D call: TRBD1 (5 bases). Trimming removed 0 bases from V and 0 bases from J, with 9 bases in between. The CDR3 extends over 15 amino acids. Germline loops: CDR1 LNHDA, CDR2 SQIVND (reference sequence). The CDR3 sequence is CASSIDGQGSYEQYF. The CDR3 coding sequence is TGTGCCAGTAGTATAGATGGGCAGGGCTCCTACGAGCAGTACTTC.

The chain employs TRBV28 and TRBJ2-7; D is possibly TRBD2 (5 bases). Trimming pared 8 bases from V and 6 bases from J, leaving 29 bases between. This CDR3 contains 17 residues. Germline CDR1 is MDHEN and CDR2 is SYDVKM. CDR3 nucleotides: TGTGCCAGCCTACTCAGAGTGCTGGCCCCAGAAGGAGGCGAGCAGTACTTC. This encodes CASLLRVLAPEGGEQYF.

The V gene is TRBV7-8, the J gene TRBJ1-2; D may be TRBD1 (5 bases). Trimming removed 3 bases from V and 7 bases from J, with 6 bases in between. This CDR3 has 11 residues. Germline V gene lookup returns CDR1 SGHVS and CDR2 FQNEAQ. The DNA for the CDR3 is TGTGCCAGCAGCTTGGGGGGTGGCTACACCTTC. Its protein is CASSLGGGYTF.

The chain is built from TRBV6-1 and TRBJ2-7, with 8 bases matching TRBD1. Germline CDR1 is MNHNS and CDR2 is SASEGT. Unmatched junction bases numbered 11, after V lost 5 bases and J lost 5 bases. The CDR3 contains 15 residues. The CDR3 nucleotides are TGTGCCAGCAGTCAGCGACACAGGGGGACGGACGAGCAGTACTTC. Amino acids: CASSQRHRGTDEQYF.

The chain links TRBV6-5 to TRBJ2-1, with 13 positions matching TRBD2. CDR3 size: 15 residues. V was clipped by 4 bases and J by 5 bases; unmatched bases: 2. Germline lookup yields CDR1 MNHEY and CDR2 SVGAGI. The CDR3 DNA reads TGTGCCAGCAGTTCCGGACTAGCGGGGGACAATGAGCAGTTCTTC. It translates to CASSSGLAGDNEQFF.

The chain couples TRBV7-9 to TRBJ2-5; TRBD1 agrees at 7 bases. Looked up from germline, CDR1 is SEHNR and CDR2 is FQNEAQ (reference sequence). CDR3 length: 13 amino acids. V gave up 4 bases and J gave up 5 bases; unmatched junction bases: 4. CDR3 coding DNA: TGTGCCAGCAGCTCGGGACAGCGGGAGACCCAGTACTTC. It codes for CASSSGQRETQYF. The full variable domain, with the rest looked up from reference TRBV7-9 and TRBJ2-5, is DTGVSQNPRHKITKRGQNVTFRCDPISEHNRLYWYRQTLGQGPEFLTYFQNEAQLEKSRLLSDRFSAERPKGSFSTLEIQRTEQGDSAMYLCASSSGQRETQYFGPGTRLLVL.

The chain has TRBV18 and TRBJ1-6, with 7 bases identical to TRBD1. V was pared by 6 bases and J by 0 bases, with 5 bases of the junction left unmatched. CDR1 is KGHSH, CDR2 LQKENI, per germline. The CDR3 has 16 residues. CDR3 sequence (DNA): TGTGCCAGCTCCCCGACAGGGAGCTCCTATAATTCACCCCTCCACTTT. It encodes CASSPTGSSYNSPLHF.

This chain's CDR3 is CASSLGGQGVEEQYF. CDR3 nucleotide sequence: TGTGCCAGCAGCTTAGGAGGCCAGGGGGTTGAGGAGCAGTACTTC. The chain couples TRBV7-6 to TRBJ2-7; 7 positions agree with TRBD1. The CDR3 has 15 residues. V was clipped by 1 base and J by 7 bases; unmatched bases: 10. Germline CDR1 SGHVS, CDR2 FNYEAQ. The entire variable domain, with the rest obtained from reference TRBV7-6 and TRBJ2-7, is as follows: GAGVSQSPRYKVTKRGQDVALRCDPISGHVSLYWYRQALGQGPEFLTYFNYEAQQDKSGLPNDRFSAERPEGSISTLTIQRTEQRDSAMYRCASSLGGQGVEEQYFGPGTRLTVT.

This clone has only one observation. V gene TRBV10-3 combines with J gene TRBJ1-5; D remains unclear. This CDR3 has 13 residues. The V end lost 11 bases, the J end lost 4 bases, and 15 bases lay between the germline ends. Per germline, CDR1 ENHRY and CDR2 SYGVKD. DNA of the CDR3: TGTGCCTCCACAGAACAGATAAATCAGCCCCAGCATTTT. Amino acid sequence: CASTEQINQPQHF.

The J gene is TRBJ2-7, the V gene TRBV5-4; 7 nucleotides match TRBD1. The CDR3 is 15 amino acids. Looked up from germline, CDR1 is SGHNT and CDR2 is YYREEE (reference sequence). Unmatched junction bases numbered 9, after V lost 5 bases and J lost 1 base. The CDR3 nucleotides are TGTGCCAGCAGTTCAGGGGGTGGACAGTCCTACGAGCAGTACTTC. Translation gives CASSSGGGQSYEQYF.

The genes are TRBV10-3 and TRBJ2-7, with TRBD1 identical over 9 bases. From germline, CDR1 is ENHRY and CDR2 SYGVKD. V shed 8 bases, J shed 1 base, and the junction held 3 bases outside the gene matches. This CDR3 spans 13 amino acids. CDR3 bases: TGTGCCATCGGGACAGGGCCTTCCTACGAGCAGTACTTC. Translated: CAIGTGPSYEQYF.

The chain employs TRBV29-1 and TRBJ2-2; 13 nucleotides line up with TRBD2. Per the germline V gene, CDR1 is SQVTM and CDR2 is ANQGSEA. CDR3 size: 14 residues. V was clipped by 4 bases and J by 4 bases; unmatched bases: 0. This CDR3 reads CSVGTSGSTGELFF. CDR3 nucleotide sequence: TGCAGCGTTGGGACTAGCGGGAGCACCGGGGAGCTGTTTTTT.

Here the CDR3 reads CASAEALAGGAEQYF. Written as DNA, the CDR3 is TGTGCCAGTGCTGAGGCTCTCGCGGGAGGCGCCGAGCAGTACTTC. The chain carries TRBV19 and TRBJ2-7, with 8 bases lining up with TRBD2. With 8 bases clipped from V and 6 bases from J, the junction kept 15 bases outside the gene matches. Germline CDR1 LNHDA, CDR2 SQIVND (reference sequence). This CDR3 is 15 amino acids long.

V usage is TRBV27 and J usage is TRBJ2-7, with D possibly being TRBD2 (6 bases). Trimming pared 5 bases from V and 2 bases from J, leaving 13 bases between. Germline V gives CDR1 MNHEY, CDR2 SMNVEV (reference sequence). CDR3 size: 14 residues. CDR3 nucleotide sequence: TGTGCCAGCAGTGGTGCGGGGCTCACCTACGAGCAGTACTTC. It yields the protein CASSGAGLTYEQYF.

The rearrangement joins TRBV2 to TRBJ2-5; 7 positions agree with TRBD1. J gave up 0 bases and V 5 bases, and 6 bases lay outside the gene matches. Germline CDR1 and CDR2: SNHLY and FYNNEI. The CDR3 has 15 residues. CDR3 bases: TGTGCCAGCAGTCGGGTAGGGGGCAACCAAGAGACCCAGTACTTC. It is translated as CASSRVGGNQETQYF.

This chain links TRBV28 with TRBJ2-7; 9 bases align to TRBD1. Per germline, CDR1 MDHEN and CDR2 SYDVKM. V was clipped by 5 bases and J by 2 bases; unmatched bases: 7. This CDR3 contains 15 residues. The CDR3 loop is CASSPQGAIPYEQYF. DNA for the CDR3: TGTGCCAGCAGTCCACAGGGGGCCATTCCCTACGAGCAGTACTTC. Based on the CDR3 plus reference TRBV28 and TRBJ2-7, the full variable domain is DVKVTQSSRYLVKRTGEKVFLECVQDMDHENMFWYRQDPGLGLRLIYFSYDVKMKEKGDIPEGYSVSREKKERFSLILESASTNQTSMYLCASSPQGAIPYEQYFGPGTRLTVT.

The chain recombines TRBV9 with TRBJ2-2, with 10 nucleotides matching TRBD1. V lost 3 bases to trimming and J lost 7 bases; unmatched junction nucleotides: 9. Germline loops: CDR1 SGDLS, CDR2 YYNGEE. This CDR3 comprises 16 residues. CDR3 residues: CASSAPVGQGFGELFF. The CDR3 DNA reads as TGTGCCAGCAGCGCTCCCGTGGGACAGGGGTTCGGGGAGCTGTTTTTT.

The V call is TRBV6-6, the J call TRBJ2-1; 10 bases are a match to TRBD1. V was pared by 5 bases and J by 3 bases, with 7 bases of the junction left unmatched. There are 16 residues in the CDR3. From germline, CDR1 is MNHNY and CDR2 SVGAGI (reference sequence). The CDR3 sequence is CASSQIGTGVYNEQFF. The CDR3, as DNA: TGTGCCAGCAGTCAAATCGGGACAGGGGTCTACAATGAGCAGTTCTTC.

V usage is TRBV7-6 and J usage is TRBJ2-1; 11 bases fit TRBD2. Germline CDR1 and CDR2: SGHVS and FNYEAQ. The CDR3 is 18 amino acids. The trim removed 0 bases at V and 0 bases at J, leaving 4 bases unmatched. The CDR3 spells CASSLASGRASSYNEQFF. CDR3 nucleotides: TGTGCCAGCAGCTTAGCTAGCGGGAGGGCCAGCTCCTACAATGAGCAGTTCTTC.

The chain has TRBV5-6 and TRBJ2-7, with 9 bases aligning to TRBD1. This CDR3 comprises 15 residues. From germline, CDR1 is SGHDT and CDR2 YYEEEE. Losses at the gene ends were 2 bases for V and 0 bases for J; bases not matched to a gene: 3. The CDR3 is CASSFNRGRSYEQYF. The CDR3 DNA reads TGTGCCAGCAGCTTCAACAGGGGGCGCTCCTACGAGCAGTACTTC. Full variable domain (remainder filled in from reference TRBV5-6 and TRBJ2-7): DAGVTQSPTHLIKTRGQQVTLRCSPKSGHDTVSWYQQALGQGPQFIFQYYEEEERQRGNFPDRFSGHQFPNYSSELNVNALLLGDSALYLCASSFNRGRSYEQYFGPGTRLTVT.

This chain uses TRBV11-2 with TRBJ2-3, with TRBD2 matching over 7 bases. Germline V gene sequence: CDR1 SGHAT, CDR2 FQNNGV. The CDR3 length is 15 residues. The V and J ends lost 3 bases and 1 base, in that order; junction bases with no gene match: 4. The CDR3 DNA follows: TGTGCCAGCAGCTTTCTCACTAGCGGCACAGATACGCAGTATTTT. This encodes CASSFLTSGTDTQYF.